This entry is about one T cell receptor beta chain. Original analysis: Amplification of reference gene primers was used by the study to estimate nucleated cell counts. Profiled with immunoSEQ multiplex PCR; TCRdb holds only in-frame clones, not every one. V, J and clone size were drawn from that table, and D and trimming were deduced from the DNA. The sample contains roughly 400,000 clones, roughly 90% of which appear only once. The ends lost 5 bases at V and 8 bases at J; junction bases unmatched: 7. This CDR3 is 15 amino acids long. Per the germline V gene, CDR1 is LNHDA and CDR2 is SQIVND (reference sequence). Participants were aged roughly 18 to 90 years, lived in around 22 US areas, and enrolled virtually. The data were taken from a study of blood T cell repertoires in COVID-19. Study overall: The samples span acute and convalescent COVID-19 from the United States, Italy and Spain. PBMCs, B-cell-depleted T cells, or T cells provided the cDNA or gDNA that made up the material.

Sequencing was done on a sample of PBMCs or T cells enriched from blood (not recorded which). The receptor was isolated from a woman under 40 who had recovered from COVID-19. The rearrangement joins TRBV19 to TRBJ2-1; 12 nucleotides match TRBD2. CDR3: CASSPRLAGAHEQFF. The CDR3 nucleotides are TGTGCCAGTAGTCCCCGACTAGCGGGAGCGCATGAGCAGTTCTTC.